The clone carrying this T cell receptor (beta chain) was picked up many times. Its antigen remains unknown. This specimen belongs to a study of T cell repertoires in cytomegalovirus infection. Each CDR3 protein gets one entry after TCRdb re-called the reads with MiXCR. The sample has 300,000 to 400,000 distinct CDR3 sequences; about 28% are singletons. Points from the study as a whole: HLA-C-restricted CMV clonotypes gave the most frequent clonotype in two of eight donors.

The CDR3 length is 14 residues. Trimming left V 4 bases short and J 8 bases short, with 15 bases between. The germline gives CDR1 SGHTA, CDR2 FQGNSA. The sequenced sample was cultured PBMCs, obtained from culture after CMV antigen stimulation. The chain couples TRBV7-2 to TRBJ2-1; D gene unclear. This clonotype originated in a human donor in good health (CMV status not recorded). Some clones in this sample may be carry-over from other donors' samples. This CDR3 reads CASSSRYSPHEQFF. The CDR3 DNA reads TGTGCCAGCAGCTCTCGGTATAGCCCCCATGAGCAGTTCTTC. Full variable domain (remainder filled in from reference TRBV7-2 and TRBJ2-1): GAGVSQSPSNKVTEKGKDVELRCDPISGHTALYWYRQSLGQGLEFLIYFQGNSAPDKSGLPSDRFSAERTGGSVSTLTIQRTQQEDSAVYLCASSSRYSPHEQFFGPGTRLTVL.